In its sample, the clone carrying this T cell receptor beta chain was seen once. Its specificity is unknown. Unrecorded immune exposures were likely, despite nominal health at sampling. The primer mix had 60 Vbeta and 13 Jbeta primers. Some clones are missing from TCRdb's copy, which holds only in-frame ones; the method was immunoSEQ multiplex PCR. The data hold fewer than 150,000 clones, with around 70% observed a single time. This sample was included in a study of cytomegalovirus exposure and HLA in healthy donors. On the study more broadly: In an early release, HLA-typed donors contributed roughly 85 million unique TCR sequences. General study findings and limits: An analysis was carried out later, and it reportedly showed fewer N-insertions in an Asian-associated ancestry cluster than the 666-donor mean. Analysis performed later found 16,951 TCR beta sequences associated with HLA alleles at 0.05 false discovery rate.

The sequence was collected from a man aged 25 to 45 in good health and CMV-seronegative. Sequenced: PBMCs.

In nucleotides, the CDR3 is TGTGCCAGCAGCTTAGGGGGGACTAGGAACTACAATGAGCAGTTCTTC. Residues: CASSLGGTRNYNEQFF. The rearrangement joins TRBV7-9 to TRBJ2-1, with TRBD2 matching over 8 bases. V shed 1 base, J shed 3 bases, and the junction held 5 bases outside the gene matches. The CDR3 has 16 amino acids. Germline assignment: CDR1 SEHNR and CDR2 FQNEAQ (reference sequence).